Presented here are 15 T cell receptor beta chains from one specimen sequenced in a study of cytomegalovirus exposure and HLA in healthy donors. PCR amplification relied on 60 Vbeta primers (plus 13 Jbeta primers). Produced via immunoSEQ multiplex PCR; TCRdb's table is partial and in-frame only. The repertoire holds tens of thousands of clones, with less than 85% as singletons. Source material: PBMCs. The receptors originated from a man aged 18 to 30 in good health and CMV-seronegative.

This chain uses TRBV30 with TRBJ1-3; 8 nucleotides align to TRBD1. Trimming removed 3 bases from V and 4 bases from J; junction bases left unmatched: 5. Germline V gene lookup returns CDR1 GTSNPN and CDR2 SVGIG (reference sequence). The CDR3 loop spans 14 amino acids. Here the CDR3 DNA reads TGTGCCTGGAGCCAGGGGGCAGGGGGAAACACCATATATTTT. It translates to CAWSQGAGGNTIYF.

The rearrangement joins TRBV2 to TRBJ2-7; D ambiguous. The ends were cut back, 4 bases at V and 2 bases at J, with 6 bases in the middle. This CDR3 spans 12 amino acids. Germline V gene lookup returns CDR1 SNHLY and CDR2 FYNNEI. The CDR3 nucleotides read TGTGCCAGCAGTGCAGTCACCTACGAGCAGTACTTC. It yields the protein CASSAVTYEQYF.

V is TRBV14 and J is TRBJ1-2; 7 bases line up with TRBD1. The germline V gene encodes CDR1 SGHDN and CDR2 FVKESK. The J segment lost 4 bases and the V segment lost 2 bases, leaving 7 bases of the junction unmatched. The CDR3 has 15 amino acids. The chain's CDR3 is CASSQYKGAGYGYTF. The CDR3 DNA is TGTGCCAGCAGCCAATACAAGGGGGCGGGCTATGGCTACACCTTC. The whole variable domain, filled in from reference TRBV14 and TRBJ1-2, reads EAGVTQFPSHSVIEKGQTVTLRCDPISGHDNLYWYRRVMGKEIKFLLHFVKESKQDESGMPNNRFLAERTGGTYSTLKVQPAELEDSGVYFCASSQYKGAGYGYTFGSGTRLTVV.

The chain joins TRBV9 to TRBJ2-7, with a weak D call TRBD2 (6 bases). This CDR3 has 15 residues. Trimming removed 3 bases from V and 1 base from J, with 14 bases in between. Germline CDR1 SGDLS, CDR2 YYNGEE. The CDR3 here is CASSALGTASYEQYF. The CDR3 DNA reads as TGTGCCAGCAGCGCCCTCGGGACTGCTTCCTACGAGCAGTACTTC. Supplemented by reference TRBV9 and TRBJ2-7, the full variable domain reads DSGVTQTPKHLITATGQRVTLRCSPRSGDLSVYWYQQSLDQGLQFLIQYYNGEERAKGNILERFSAQQFPDLHSELNLSSLELGDSALYFCASSALGTASYEQYFGPGTRLTVT.

The rearrangement links TRBV27 to TRBJ1-2, with 7 bases fitting TRBD1. V was clipped by 3 bases and J by 5 bases; unmatched bases: 9. The CDR3 spans 15 residues. CDR1 and CDR2 (germline): MNHEY, SMNVEV (reference sequence). The CDR3 bases are TGTGCCAGCAGTTTTTCCGACAGGGAGATTTATGGCTACACCTTC. Encoded protein: CASSFSDREIYGYTF.

In its sample, this clone was seen once. The chain is built from TRBV27 and TRBJ2-5; a weak D match, TRBD2 (6 bases). The germline V and J ends were trimmed by 3 bases and 5 bases, with 10 bases remaining between them. This CDR3 contains 13 residues. From germline, CDR1 is MNHEY and CDR2 SMNVEV (reference sequence). In DNA form, the CDR3 reads TGTGCCAGCAGTTTGAGTGGGGGGGAGACCCAGTACTTC. This codes for CASSLSGGETQYF.

This chain links TRBV7-2 with TRBJ1-2; weak D call: TRBD1 (5 bases). The CDR3 has 13 residues. V was clipped by 2 bases and J by 7 bases, with 11 bases between them. In germline, CDR1 is SGHTA, CDR2 FQGNSA. In nucleotides, the CDR3 is TGTGCCAGCAGCTTAAACCGGGGGGTTGGCTACACCTTC. As protein: CASSLNRGVGYTF.

This clone was picked up a small number of times. The chain joins TRBV11-3 to TRBJ2-7, with D perhaps matching TRBD2 (6 bases). CDR1 is SGHNT, CDR2 YENEEA, per germline. There are 16 residues in the CDR3. V was cut by 5 bases and J by 1 base, with 18 bases left in between. The CDR3 DNA reads TGTGCCAGCAGCCCCCCCCTGGAGGGAAGGTCCTACGAGCAGTACTTC. It translates to CASSPPLEGRSYEQYF.

This sequence joins TRBV18 and TRBJ2-1, with a possible D match to TRBD2 (5 bases). The germline CDR1 and CDR2 sequences are KGHSH and LQKENI. The CDR3 contains 15 residues. With 3 bases removed from V and 0 bases from J, the gap between germline ends came to 9 bases. In nucleotides, the CDR3 is TGTGCCAGCTCACCCCCGGGGAGCTCCTACAATGAGCAGTTCTTC. Protein sequence: CASSPPGSSYNEQFF.

The chain uses TRBV9 and TRBJ2-2; D perhaps matches TRBD1 (5 bases). The V and J ends lost 4 bases and 2 bases respectively, with 18 bases between them. CDR3 size: 17 residues. CDR1 is SGDLS and CDR2 is YYNGEE in the germline V gene. DNA of the CDR3: TGTGCCAGCAGCAGAACGTCCAGGGTTGGTAACACCGGGGAGCTGTTTTTT. This codes for CASSRTSRVGNTGELFF.

This clone has a handful of counts. The CDR3 here is CASTQGGGYNEQFF. The CDR3 DNA reads TGCGCCAGCACCCAAGGGGGGGGGTACAATGAGCAGTTCTTC. The J gene is TRBJ2-1, the V gene TRBV5-1; tentatively, D is TRBD2 (7 bases). Germline V gene sequence: CDR1 SGHRS, CDR2 YFSETQ. CDR3 length: 14 amino acids. The V end was cut by 6 bases, the J end by 4 bases, with 14 bases between. Looking up the rest from reference TRBV5-1 and TRBJ2-1 gives the full variable domain: KAGVTQTPRYLIKTRGQQVTLSCSPISGHRSVSWYQQTPGQGLQFLFEYFSETQRNKGNFPGRFSGRQFSNSRSEMNVSTLELGDSALYLCASTQGGGYNEQFFGPGTRLTVL.

The chain is built from TRBV9 and TRBJ2-2; 12 nucleotides match TRBD2. The CDR3 runs to 18 residues. CDR1 SGDLS and CDR2 YYNGEE come from the germline V gene. J gave up 7 bases and V 3 bases, and 13 bases lay outside the gene matches. The CDR3 is CASSALPTSGRQGGELFF. The CDR3 bases are TGTGCCAGCAGCGCCCTCCCGACTAGCGGGAGACAGGGCGGGGAGCTGTTTTTT.

J is TRBJ2-7 and V is TRBV7-9; D may be TRBD2 (5 bases). V gave up 5 bases and J gave up 4 bases, with 15 bases separating them. Germline V gene data show CDR1 as SEHNR and CDR2 as FQNEAQ (reference sequence). CDR3 length: 14 residues. The CDR3 coding sequence is TGTGCCAGCAGCCCCAGGACTGGCAGTTACGAGCAGTACTTC. Protein product: CASSPRTGSYEQYF.

CDR3 in amino acids: CAWSQGSNEQYF. CDR3 nucleotides: TGTGCCTGGAGCCAGGGGTCCAACGAGCAGTACTTC. This chain joins TRBV30 and TRBJ2-7, with a tentative D call TRBD1 (6 bases). This CDR3 is built from 12 residues. Trimming took 3 bases from V and 5 from J, leaving 11 bases between them. In germline, CDR1 is GTSNPN, CDR2 SVGIG (reference sequence). The full variable domain, rest sourced from reference TRBV30 and TRBJ2-7, is SQTIHQWPATLVQPVGSPLSLECTVEGTSNPNLYWYRQAAGRGLQLLFYSVGIGQISSEVPQNLSASRPQDRQFILSSKKLLLSDSGFYLCAWSQGSNEQYFGPGTRLTVT.

The chain employs TRBV5-1 and TRBJ2-3; weak D call: TRBD1 (5 bases). The CDR3 has 17 amino acids. V lost 4 bases and J lost 2, with 20 bases in between. CDR1 SGHRS and CDR2 YFSETQ come from the germline V gene. CDR3 sequence (DNA): TGCGCCAGCAGCCCCGACCAGGGTCCCACCAACACAGATACGCAGTATTTT. Translating it yields CASSPDQGPTNTDTQYF.